This T cell receptor (beta chain) appears in the sequencing data of a study of beta chain features in type 1 diabetes. Turning to the study itself: Investigators examined 85 million to 110 million sorted cells across all samples.

Findings of the study overall: Shorter TCRB CDR3s, moderately but significantly so, marked every one of the four CD4+ subsets in Type 1 diabetes patients.

On this clone: Its cognate antigen is unknown.

The CDR3 is 15 residues long. The germline CDR1 and CDR2 sequences are LGHNT and FRNRAP. V dropped 5 bases and J dropped 6; count of bases not matched to a gene: 9. Via CD45RO/CCR7/CD25/CD127/CD95/CD27, cells of the CD4+ naive, central memory, regulatory and stem cell-like memory subsets were sorted. The investigators reverse transcribed all of the isolated RNA, so they sequenced expressed TCRB transcripts. Sequencing used immunoSEQ multiplex PCR; TCRdb keeps in-frame clones, though not all of them. The sample records approximately 60,000 clones, about 60% being singletons. The chain joins TRBV12-5 to TRBJ2-3; TRBD2 matches at 9 bases. Sequenced input: Tregs from blood. The sequence was collected from a woman aged 18-29 years in good health. The CDR3 DNA reads as TGTGCTAGTGGTCCGGGGACTAGCAGAGTGGATACGCAGTATTTT. This sequence encodes CASGPGTSRVDTQYF.